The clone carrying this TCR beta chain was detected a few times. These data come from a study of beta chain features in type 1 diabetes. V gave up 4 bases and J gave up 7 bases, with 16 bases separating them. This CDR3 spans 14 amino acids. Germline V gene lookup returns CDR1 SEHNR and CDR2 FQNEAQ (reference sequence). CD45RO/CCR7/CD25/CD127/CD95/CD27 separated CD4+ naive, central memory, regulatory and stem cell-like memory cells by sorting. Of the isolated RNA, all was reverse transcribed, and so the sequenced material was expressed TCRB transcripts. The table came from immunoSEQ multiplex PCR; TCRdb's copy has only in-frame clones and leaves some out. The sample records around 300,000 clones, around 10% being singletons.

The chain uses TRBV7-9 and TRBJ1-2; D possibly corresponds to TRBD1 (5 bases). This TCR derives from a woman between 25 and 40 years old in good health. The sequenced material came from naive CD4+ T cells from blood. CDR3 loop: CASSSGTGDFGYTF. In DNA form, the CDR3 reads TGTGCCAGCAGCTCCGGGACGGGAGATTTTGGCTACACCTTC.